These T cell receptor beta chains were read from a single sample in a study of human T cells and chemical hapten exposure. TCRdb itself ran the RACE reads through MiXCR, one entry per CDR3 protein. The data contain around 340,000 distinct CDR3 sequences, around 7% of them singletons. Sequenced here: whole blood, sampled in connection with sensitization to the hapten diphenylcyclopropenone (DPC). The receptor source for this set is a woman aged 18-29 years with alopecia areata. Some clones in this sample may be carry-over from other donors' samples. The CDR3 runs from the conserved cysteine through the conserved F or W. Each record gives: D gene, clone size, V gene, J gene, CDR3 protein, CDR3 DNA. A D gene is named only where the DNA matches it firmly. The size entry is marked missing in some rows and otherwise reads once, few, many or a size class.

d_call: NA
clone_size: many
v_call: TRBV18
j_call: TRBJ1-2
cdr3_aa: CASSPPVRGFGYTF
cdr3_nt: TGTGCCAGCTCACCACCGGTCAGGGGATTTGGCTACACCTTC

d_call: TRBD2
clone_size: NA
v_call: TRBV6-6
j_call: TRBJ2-1
cdr3_aa: CASSYRGGGRDEQFF
cdr3_nt: TGTGCCAGCAGTTACCGGGGGGGCGGTAGGGATGAGCAGTTCTTC

d_call: NA
clone_size: many
v_call: TRBV9
j_call: TRBJ2-5
cdr3_aa: CASSSGSTSETQYF
cdr3_nt: TGTGCCAGCAGCTCAGGATCGACAAGCGAGACCCAGTACTTC

d_call: TRBD2
clone_size: NA
v_call: TRBV9
j_call: TRBJ2-1
cdr3_aa: CASSVGVSGAGLLDEQFF
cdr3_nt: TGTGCCAGCAGCGTAGGTGTTAGCGGGGCAGGGCTTTTGGATGAGCAGTTCTTC

d_call: NA
clone_size: NA
v_call: TRBV12-3/TRBV12-4
j_call: TRBJ1-1
cdr3_aa: CASSFRGAPEAFF
cdr3_nt: TGTGCCAGCAGTTTTCGGGGAGCACCTGAAGCTTTCTTT

d_call: NA
clone_size: many
v_call: TRBV6-2/TRBV6-3
j_call: TRBJ2-1
cdr3_aa: CASLRDSSYNEQFF
cdr3_nt: TGTGCCAGCCTCAGGGATAGCTCCTACAATGAGCAGTTCTTC

d_call: NA
clone_size: many
v_call: TRBV10-3
j_call: TRBJ2-7
cdr3_aa: CAISDARSSYEQYF
cdr3_nt: TGTGCCATCAGTGATGCCAGGAGCTCCTACGAGCAGTACTTC

d_call: NA
clone_size: NA
v_call: TRBV7-9
j_call: TRBJ2-7
cdr3_aa: CASSPTRQAYEQYF
cdr3_nt: TGTGCCAGCAGCCCGACCCGGCAGGCCTACGAGCAGTACTTC

d_call: NA
clone_size: few
v_call: TRBV16
j_call: TRBJ1-2
cdr3_aa: CASSHEAYYGYTF
cdr3_nt: TGTGCCAGCAGCCACGAGGCTTACTATGGCTACACCTTC

d_call: NA
clone_size: NA
v_call: TRBV12-3/TRBV12-4
j_call: TRBJ1-1
cdr3_aa: CASTYSPGTEAFF
cdr3_nt: TGTGCCAGCACTTATAGCCCTGGCACTGAAGCTTTCTTT

d_call: NA
clone_size: NA
v_call: TRBV24-1
j_call: TRBJ2-2
cdr3_aa: CATRTVTGELFF
cdr3_nt: TGTGCCACCAGGACGGTCACCGGGGAGCTGTTTTTT

d_call: NA
clone_size: NA
v_call: TRBV29-1
j_call: TRBJ1-2
cdr3_aa: CSVGGRGASYGYTF
cdr3_nt: TGCAGCGTTGGGGGTCGAGGGGCCTCCTATGGCTACACCTTC

d_call: NA
clone_size: NA
v_call: TRBV6-1
j_call: TRBJ2-3
cdr3_aa: CASSEPGRWRLDTQYF
cdr3_nt: TGTGCCAGCAGTGAGCCCGGACGATGGAGATTAGATACGCAGTATTTT

d_call: TRBD2
clone_size: many
v_call: TRBV4-3
j_call: TRBJ2-7
cdr3_aa: CASSQEALGGNEQYF
cdr3_nt: TGCGCCAGCAGCCAAGAAGCCCTGGGAGGGAACGAGCAGTACTTC

d_call: NA
clone_size: NA
v_call: TRBV6-1
j_call: TRBJ1-5
cdr3_aa: CASSEAIRGPSNQPQHF
cdr3_nt: TGTGCCAGCAGTGAAGCGATCAGGGGCCCAAGCAATCAGCCCCAGCATTTT

d_call: NA
clone_size: many
v_call: TRBV12-3/TRBV12-4
j_call: TRBJ1-5
cdr3_aa: CASSRQRLGQPQHF
cdr3_nt: TGTGCCAGCAGCCGACAAAGGCTCGGGCAGCCCCAGCATTTT

d_call: NA
clone_size: many
v_call: TRBV10-3
j_call: TRBJ2-7
cdr3_aa: CAISEPDGGTYEQYF
cdr3_nt: TGTGCCATCAGTGAGCCGGACGGGGGTACCTACGAGCAGTACTTC

d_call: NA
clone_size: many
v_call: TRBV5-6
j_call: TRBJ1-1
cdr3_aa: CASSYASAEAFF
cdr3_nt: TGTGCCAGCAGTTACGCAAGCGCTGAAGCTTTCTTT

d_call: TRBD2
clone_size: few
v_call: TRBV29-1
j_call: TRBJ2-3
cdr3_aa: CSVGGGEADTQYF
cdr3_nt: TGCAGCGTTGGCGGGGGAGAGGCAGATACGCAGTATTTT

d_call: NA
clone_size: few
v_call: TRBV2
j_call: TRBJ1-5
cdr3_aa: CASSDGGDSNQPQHF
cdr3_nt: TGTGCCAGCAGTGACGGGGGCGACAGCAATCAGCCCCAGCATTTT

d_call: NA
clone_size: NA
v_call: TRBV10-3
j_call: TRBJ2-3
cdr3_aa: CAISDRGVLSDTQYF
cdr3_nt: TGTGCCATCAGTGATAGGGGGGTCCTATCAGATACGCAGTATTTT

d_call: NA
clone_size: many
v_call: TRBV27
j_call: TRBJ2-1
cdr3_aa: CASSLMTSYNEQFF
cdr3_nt: TGTGCCAGCAGTTTGATGACCTCCTACAATGAGCAGTTCTTC

d_call: NA
clone_size: NA
v_call: TRBV10-3
j_call: TRBJ2-1
cdr3_aa: CAISARDEQFF
cdr3_nt: TGTGCCATCAGTGCTAGGGATGAGCAGTTCTTC

d_call: NA
clone_size: many
v_call: TRBV7-9
j_call: TRBJ2-5
cdr3_aa: CASSSSGTEETQYF
cdr3_nt: TGTGCCAGCAGCTCCTCCGGGACGGAAGAGACCCAGTACTTC

d_call: TRBD2
clone_size: many
v_call: TRBV20-1
j_call: TRBJ2-3
cdr3_aa: CSAPAGGRDVNTQYF
cdr3_nt: TGCAGTGCTCCCGCCGGGGGGAGGGACGTGAATACGCAGTATTTT

d_call: TRBD2
clone_size: NA
v_call: TRBV20-1
j_call: TRBJ2-1
cdr3_aa: CSARAPSGGTQFF
cdr3_nt: TGCAGTGCTAGAGCTCCTAGCGGGGGCACTCAGTTCTTC

d_call: NA
clone_size: many
v_call: TRBV6-1
j_call: TRBJ1-1
cdr3_aa: CASSGSRVGEAFF
cdr3_nt: TGTGCCAGCAGTGGCTCTAGGGTAGGAGAAGCTTTCTTT

d_call: NA
clone_size: NA
v_call: TRBV6-5
j_call: TRBJ1-1
cdr3_aa: CASTLSEMNTEAFF
cdr3_nt: TGTGCCAGCACTCTAAGCGAGATGAACACTGAAGCTTTCTTT

d_call: TRBD1
clone_size: many
v_call: TRBV28
j_call: TRBJ2-1
cdr3_aa: CASSLGTGDYNEQFF
cdr3_nt: TGTGCCAGCAGTTTGGGGACAGGGGACTACAATGAGCAGTTCTTC

d_call: NA
clone_size: NA
v_call: TRBV27
j_call: TRBJ1-1
cdr3_aa: CASRPQGREEDTEAFF
cdr3_nt: TGTGCCAGCAGACCCCAAGGTCGTGAGGAGGACACTGAAGCTTTCTTT

d_call: NA
clone_size: many
v_call: TRBV7-2
j_call: TRBJ2-1
cdr3_aa: CASSLGQLRYNEQFF
cdr3_nt: TGTGCCAGCAGCTTAGGACAGCTAAGATACAATGAGCAGTTCTTC

d_call: NA
clone_size: NA
v_call: TRBV18
j_call: TRBJ2-3
cdr3_aa: CASSPAFGKTDTQYF
cdr3_nt: TGTGCCAGCTCACCAGCGTTTGGGAAGACAGATACGCAGTATTTT

d_call: TRBD1
clone_size: many
v_call: TRBV6-4
j_call: TRBJ2-2
cdr3_aa: CASSADRVEGTGELFF
cdr3_nt: TGTGCCAGCAGTGCCGACAGGGTTGAGGGCACCGGGGAGCTGTTTTTT

d_call: TRBD2
clone_size: few
v_call: TRBV5-5
j_call: TRBJ2-3
cdr3_aa: CASSFQAGGTGTDTQYF
cdr3_nt: TGTGCCAGCAGCTTCCAAGCGGGGGGTACTGGCACAGATACGCAGTATTTT

d_call: TRBD1
clone_size: NA
v_call: TRBV7-2
j_call: TRBJ1-2
cdr3_aa: CASSLGDRGPRGYTF
cdr3_nt: TGTGCCAGCAGCTTAGGGGACAGGGGGCCGCGAGGCTACACCTTC

d_call: NA
clone_size: NA
v_call: TRBV18
j_call: TRBJ2-3
cdr3_aa: CASSPPGTHYTDTQYF
cdr3_nt: TGTGCCAGCTCACCACCAGGGACACACTACACAGATACGCAGTATTTT

d_call: NA
clone_size: few
v_call: TRBV28
j_call: TRBJ2-4
cdr3_aa: CASRSLQGAKNIQYF
cdr3_nt: TGTGCCAGCAGATCGCTCCAGGGAGCCAAAAACATTCAGTACTTC

d_call: NA
clone_size: many
v_call: TRBV5-1
j_call: TRBJ2-5
cdr3_aa: CASTTDVGETQYF
cdr3_nt: TGCGCCAGCACCACAGACGTGGGGGAGACCCAGTACTTC

d_call: TRBD1
clone_size: few
v_call: TRBV6-2/TRBV6-3
j_call: TRBJ1-1
cdr3_aa: CASSSRGRARDTEAFF
cdr3_nt: TGTGCCAGCAGTTCCAGGGGGCGCGCACGGGACACTGAAGCTTTCTTT

d_call: TRBD1
clone_size: many
v_call: TRBV29-1
j_call: TRBJ2-1
cdr3_aa: CSVEDFRDRKYNEQFF
cdr3_nt: TGCAGCGTTGAAGACTTCCGGGACAGGAAATACAATGAGCAGTTCTTC

d_call: NA
clone_size: many
v_call: TRBV3-1
j_call: TRBJ2-2
cdr3_aa: CASSQDLTNTGELFF
cdr3_nt: TGTGCCAGCAGCCAAGATTTGACAAACACCGGGGAGCTGTTTTTT

d_call: NA
clone_size: few
v_call: TRBV5-6
j_call: TRBJ1-2
cdr3_aa: CASSPGAGEDLRLDFYGYTF
cdr3_nt: TGTGCCAGCAGCCCAGGGGCAGGGGAGGACTTACGATTGGATTTTTATGGCTACACCTTC

d_call: NA
clone_size: few
v_call: TRBV27
j_call: TRBJ2-2
cdr3_aa: CASSSRTVPTGELFF
cdr3_nt: TGTGCCAGCAGTTCCAGGACAGTTCCAACCGGGGAGCTGTTTTTT

d_call: TRBD2
clone_size: many
v_call: TRBV13
j_call: TRBJ2-1
cdr3_aa: CASSLVEASGDNEQFF
cdr3_nt: TGTGCCAGCAGCTTAGTAGAGGCTAGCGGGGACAATGAGCAGTTCTTC

d_call: NA
clone_size: few
v_call: TRBV18
j_call: TRBJ2-3
cdr3_aa: CASSPGTSLSTDTQYF
cdr3_nt: TGTGCCAGCTCACCTGGGACGTCCCTTAGCACAGATACGCAGTATTTT

d_call: TRBD1
clone_size: many
v_call: TRBV28
j_call: TRBJ2-5
cdr3_aa: CASRSSGGQETQYF
cdr3_nt: TGTGCCAGCAGGTCCTCAGGGGGCCAAGAGACCCAGTACTTC

d_call: NA
clone_size: NA
v_call: TRBV4-3
j_call: TRBJ2-3
cdr3_aa: CASSQDSSRTDTQYF
cdr3_nt: TGCGCCAGCAGCCAAGACTCCAGCCGCACAGATACGCAGTATTTT

d_call: NA
clone_size: NA
v_call: TRBV7-9
j_call: TRBJ2-7
cdr3_aa: CASSLATNAEQYF
cdr3_nt: TGTGCCAGCAGCTTAGCCACAAATGCTGAGCAGTACTTC

d_call: NA
clone_size: NA
v_call: TRBV6-5
j_call: TRBJ2-5
cdr3_aa: CASSYSEQGIGETQYF
cdr3_nt: TGTGCCAGCAGTTACTCCGAGCAGGGGATAGGAGAGACCCAGTACTTC

d_call: NA
clone_size: few
v_call: TRBV7-2
j_call: TRBJ1-3
cdr3_aa: CASSSTVNGNTIYF
cdr3_nt: TGTGCCAGCAGCTCCACGGTAAATGGAAACACCATATATTTT

d_call: TRBD1
clone_size: few
v_call: TRBV2
j_call: TRBJ1-5
cdr3_aa: CASSERTGDPALQHF
cdr3_nt: TGTGCCAGCAGTGAAAGGACAGGGGACCCGGCCCTCCAGCATTTT

d_call: NA
clone_size: few
v_call: TRBV7-2
j_call: TRBJ1-4
cdr3_aa: CASSPLTGNLGSEKLFF
cdr3_nt: TGTGCCAGCAGCCCACTGACAGGAAACCTTGGGAGTGAAAAACTGTTTTTT